This T cell receptor beta chain was captured in a study of T cell responses to AZD1222 COVID-19 vaccine. Using immunoSEQ multiplex PCR, the repertoire was profiled, and TCRdb retains in-frame clones only, with some absent. The table has roughly 130,000 clones, around 84% seen once; the top ten hold approximately 12%. Germline CDR1 reads LNHDA; CDR2 reads SQIVND (reference sequence). There are 14 residues in the CDR3. V was pared by 4 bases and J by 2 bases, with 2 bases of the junction left unmatched. This sequence was found in an adult in good health. The specimen was peripheral blood, collected on day 0 of AZD1222 vaccination. The chain recombines TRBV19 with TRBJ1-2, with TRBD1 matching over 9 bases. The CDR3, as DNA: TGTGCCAGTAGTACCGGACAGGGGAACTATGGCTACACCTTC. It is translated as CASSTGQGNYGYTF.